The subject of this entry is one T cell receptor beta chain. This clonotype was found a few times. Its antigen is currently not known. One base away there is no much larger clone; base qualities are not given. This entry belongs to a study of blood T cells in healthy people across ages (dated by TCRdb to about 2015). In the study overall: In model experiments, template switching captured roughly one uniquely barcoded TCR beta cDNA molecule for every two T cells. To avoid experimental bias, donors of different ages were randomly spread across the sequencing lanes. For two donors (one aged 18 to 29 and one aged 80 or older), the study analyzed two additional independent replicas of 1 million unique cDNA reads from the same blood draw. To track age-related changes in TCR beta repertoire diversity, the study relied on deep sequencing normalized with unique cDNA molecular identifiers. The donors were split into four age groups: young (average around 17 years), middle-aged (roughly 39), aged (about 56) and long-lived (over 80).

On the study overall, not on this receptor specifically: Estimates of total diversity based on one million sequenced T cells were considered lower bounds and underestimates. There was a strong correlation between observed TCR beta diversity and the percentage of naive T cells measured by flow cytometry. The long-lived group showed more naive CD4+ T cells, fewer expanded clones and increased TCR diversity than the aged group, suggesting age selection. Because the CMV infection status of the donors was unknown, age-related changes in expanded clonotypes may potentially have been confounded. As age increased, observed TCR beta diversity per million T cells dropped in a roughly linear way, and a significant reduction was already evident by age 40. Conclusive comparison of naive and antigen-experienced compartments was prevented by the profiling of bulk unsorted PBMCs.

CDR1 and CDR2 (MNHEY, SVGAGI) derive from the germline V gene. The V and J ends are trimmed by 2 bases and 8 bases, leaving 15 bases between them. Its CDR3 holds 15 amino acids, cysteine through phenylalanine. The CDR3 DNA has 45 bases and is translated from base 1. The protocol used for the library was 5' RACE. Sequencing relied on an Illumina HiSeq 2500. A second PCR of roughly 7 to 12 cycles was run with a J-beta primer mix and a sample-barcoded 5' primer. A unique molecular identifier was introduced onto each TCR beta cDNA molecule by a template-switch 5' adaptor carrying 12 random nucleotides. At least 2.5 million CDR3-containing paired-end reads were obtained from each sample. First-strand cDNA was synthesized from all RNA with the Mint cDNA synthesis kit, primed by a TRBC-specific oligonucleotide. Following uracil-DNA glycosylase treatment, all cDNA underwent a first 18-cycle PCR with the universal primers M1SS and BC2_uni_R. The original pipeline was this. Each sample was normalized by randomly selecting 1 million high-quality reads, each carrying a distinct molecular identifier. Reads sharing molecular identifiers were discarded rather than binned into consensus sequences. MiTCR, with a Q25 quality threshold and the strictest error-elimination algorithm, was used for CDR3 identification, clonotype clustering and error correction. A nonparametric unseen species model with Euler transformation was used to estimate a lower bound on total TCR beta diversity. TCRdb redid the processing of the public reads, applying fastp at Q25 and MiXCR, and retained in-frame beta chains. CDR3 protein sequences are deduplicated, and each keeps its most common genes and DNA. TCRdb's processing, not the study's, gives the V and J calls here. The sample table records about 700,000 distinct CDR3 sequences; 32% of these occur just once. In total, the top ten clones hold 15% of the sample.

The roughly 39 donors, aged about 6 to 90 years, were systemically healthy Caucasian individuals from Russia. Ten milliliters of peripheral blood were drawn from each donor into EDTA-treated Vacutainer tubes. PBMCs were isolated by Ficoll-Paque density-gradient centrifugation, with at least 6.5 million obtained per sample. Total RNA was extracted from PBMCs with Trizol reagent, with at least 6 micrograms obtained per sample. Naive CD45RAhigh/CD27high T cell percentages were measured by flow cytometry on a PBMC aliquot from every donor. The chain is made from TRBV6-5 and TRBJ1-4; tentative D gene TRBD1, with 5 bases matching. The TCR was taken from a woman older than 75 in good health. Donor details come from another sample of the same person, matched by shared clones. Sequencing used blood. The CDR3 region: CASSYGTQTREKLFF. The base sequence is TGTGCCAGCAGTTACGGGACCCAGACGAGGGAAAAACTGTTTTTT.